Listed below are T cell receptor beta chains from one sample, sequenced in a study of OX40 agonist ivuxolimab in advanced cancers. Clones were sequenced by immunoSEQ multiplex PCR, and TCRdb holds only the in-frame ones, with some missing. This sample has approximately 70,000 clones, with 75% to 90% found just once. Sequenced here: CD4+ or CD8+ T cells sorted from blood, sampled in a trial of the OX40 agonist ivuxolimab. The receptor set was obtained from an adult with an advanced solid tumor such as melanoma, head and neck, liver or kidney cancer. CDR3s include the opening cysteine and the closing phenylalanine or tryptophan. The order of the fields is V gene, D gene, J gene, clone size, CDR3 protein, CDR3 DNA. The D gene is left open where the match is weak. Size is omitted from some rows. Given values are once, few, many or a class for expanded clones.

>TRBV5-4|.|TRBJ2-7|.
CASSLGVTSYEQYF
TGTGCCAGCAGCTTGGGTGTTACCTCCTACGAGCAGTACTTC
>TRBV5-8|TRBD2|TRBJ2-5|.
CASSGTSGGPPQYF
TGTGCCAGCAGCGGGACTAGCGGGGGGCCCCCCCAGTACTTC
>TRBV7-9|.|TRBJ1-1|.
CASSLASVMEAFF
TGTGCCAGCAGCTTAGCCTCAGTAATGGAAGCTTTCTTT
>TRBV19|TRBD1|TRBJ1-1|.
CASSPRQGTRTEAFF
TGTGCCAGTAGTCCCCGACAGGGGACGAGGACTGAAGCTTTCTTT
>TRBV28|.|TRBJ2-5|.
CASQKETQYF
TGTGCCAGCCAAAAAGAGACCCAGTACTTC
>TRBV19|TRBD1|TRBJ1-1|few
CASSYDRGLVTEAFF
TGTGCCAGTAGTTACGACAGGGGGCTCGTCACTGAAGCTTTCTTT
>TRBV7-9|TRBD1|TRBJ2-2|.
CASSLARGPGELFF
TGTGCCAGCAGCTTAGCCAGGGGGCCCGGGGAGCTGTTTTTT
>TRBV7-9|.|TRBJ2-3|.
CASSSTTDTQYF
TGTGCCAGCAGCTCCACGACAGATACGCAGTATTTT
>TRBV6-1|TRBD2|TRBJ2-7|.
CASSEESGRIYGRHEQYF
TGTGCCAGCAGTGAAGAGAGCGGGAGAATATACGGGAGACACGAGCAGTACTTC
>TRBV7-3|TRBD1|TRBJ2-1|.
CASSLGPAGTGGRRQFF
TGTGCCAGCAGCTTGGGTCCCGCCGGGACAGGGGGCCGGAGGCAGTTCTTC
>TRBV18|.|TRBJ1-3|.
CASSPGISGNTIYF
TGTGCCAGCTCACCCGGGATCTCTGGAAACACCATATATTTT
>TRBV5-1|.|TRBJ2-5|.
CASSLAGQGQETQYF
TGCGCCAGCAGCTTGGCCGGGCAGGGACAAGAGACCCAGTACTTC
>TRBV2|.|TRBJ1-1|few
CASSATVNTEAFF
TGTGCCAGCAGCGCGACAGTGAACACTGAAGCTTTCTTT
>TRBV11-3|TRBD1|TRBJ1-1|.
CASSQTGRPEAFF
TGTGCCAGCAGCCAGACAGGGAGGCCTGAAGCTTTCTTT
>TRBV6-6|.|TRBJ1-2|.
CASSYPQGAVYGYTF
TGTGCCAGCAGTTACCCCCAGGGTGCCGTCTATGGCTACACCTTC
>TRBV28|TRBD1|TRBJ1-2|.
CASSPRGAGYGYTF
TGTGCCAGCAGTCCCAGGGGGGCGGGCTATGGCTACACCTTC
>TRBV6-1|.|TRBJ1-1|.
CASRTTGNTEAFF
TGTGCCAGCAGAACTACAGGGAACACTGAAGCTTTCTTT
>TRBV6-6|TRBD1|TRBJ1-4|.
CASSFPGQGVYEKLFF
TGTGCCAGCAGTTTCCCTGGACAGGGGGTTTATGAAAAACTGTTTTTT
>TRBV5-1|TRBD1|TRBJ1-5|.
CASSPTGDGNQPQHF
TGCGCCAGCAGCCCCACAGGGGACGGGAATCAGCCCCAGCATTTT
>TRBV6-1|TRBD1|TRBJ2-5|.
CASRQGAEETQYF
TGTGCCAGCAGACAGGGGGCGGAGGAGACCCAGTACTTC
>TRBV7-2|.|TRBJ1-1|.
CASSFSSTEAFF
TGTGCCAGCAGCTTCAGTTCCACTGAAGCTTTCTTT
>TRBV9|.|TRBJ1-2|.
CASSVRPDRPEGYTF
TGTGCCAGCAGCGTACGGCCCGACCGACCGGAAGGCTACACCTTC
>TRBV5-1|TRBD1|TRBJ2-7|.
CASSLWSGGFNEQYF
TGCGCCAGCAGCTTGTGGTCAGGGGGATTCAACGAGCAGTACTTC
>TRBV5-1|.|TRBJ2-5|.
CASSLGLKETQYF
TGCGCCAGCAGCTTGGGTCTTAAAGAGACCCAGTACTTC
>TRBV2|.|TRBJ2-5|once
CASTFRGPQETQYF
TGTGCCAGCACTTTCCGGGGACCACAAGAGACCCAGTACTTC
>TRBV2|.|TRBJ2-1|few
CASTLGGNEQFF
TGTGCCAGCACCCTTGGGGGGAATGAGCAGTTCTTC
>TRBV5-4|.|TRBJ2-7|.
CASSPDSLNYYEQYF
TGTGCCAGCAGCCCGGACTCCCTAAATTACTACGAGCAGTACTTC
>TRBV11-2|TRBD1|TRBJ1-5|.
CASSLGGQVSNQPQHF
TGTGCCAGCAGCTTAGGGGGACAGGTTAGCAATCAGCCCCAGCATTTT
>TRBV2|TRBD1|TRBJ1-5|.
CASRTGGRDQPQHF
TGTGCCAGCAGAACAGGGGGCAGGGATCAGCCCCAGCATTTT
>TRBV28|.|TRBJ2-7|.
CASSSYGQAREQYF
TGTGCCAGCAGTTCCTACGGGCAGGCGCGCGAGCAGTACTTC
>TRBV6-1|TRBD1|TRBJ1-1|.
CASMTGAVNTEAFF
TGTGCCAGCATGACAGGGGCGGTAAACACTGAAGCTTTCTTT
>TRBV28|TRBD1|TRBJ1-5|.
CASSTLGQGYQPQHF
TGTGCCAGCAGCACTCTGGGACAGGGGTATCAGCCCCAGCATTTT
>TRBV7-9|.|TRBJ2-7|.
CASSHVGLAYEQYF
TGTGCCAGCAGCCACGTTGGGCTAGCCTACGAGCAGTACTTC
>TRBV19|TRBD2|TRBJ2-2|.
CASSKGTSGGRNTGELFF
TGTGCCAGTAGCAAAGGGACTAGCGGGGGCCGCAACACCGGGGAGCTGTTTTTT
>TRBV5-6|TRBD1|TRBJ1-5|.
CASSNQGVSQPQHF
TGTGCCAGCAGCAACCAGGGGGTGAGTCAGCCCCAGCATTTT
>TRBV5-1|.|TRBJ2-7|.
CASSLSARVPYEQYF
TGCGCCAGCAGCTTGAGCGCCCGGGTCCCTTACGAGCAGTACTTC
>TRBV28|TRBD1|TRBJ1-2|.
CASSPGQSNYGYTF
TGTGCCAGCAGCCCGGGACAGTCTAACTATGGCTACACCTTC
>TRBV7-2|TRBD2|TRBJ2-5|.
CASSLAGLATEYF
TGTGCCAGCAGCTTAGCGGGACTAGCGACGGAGTACTTC
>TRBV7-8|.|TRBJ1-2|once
CASSLRGDYTF
TGTGCCAGCAGCCTTAGGGGTGACTACACCTTC
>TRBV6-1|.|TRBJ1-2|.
CASMVGGPYGYTF
TGTGCCAGCATGGTTGGAGGCCCATATGGCTACACCTTC
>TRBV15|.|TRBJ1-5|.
CATSREGDGNQPQHF
TGTGCCACCAGCAGAGAAGGGGACGGGAATCAGCCCCAGCATTTT
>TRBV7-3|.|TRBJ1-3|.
CASSLGLTSGNTIYF
TGTGCCAGCAGCTTAGGATTGACCTCTGGAAACACCATATATTTT
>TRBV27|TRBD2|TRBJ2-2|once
CASRPAGGGTGELFF
TGTGCCAGCAGACCAGCTGGGGGGGGCACCGGGGAGCTGTTTTTT
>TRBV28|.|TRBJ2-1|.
CASSLLHNEQFF
TGTGCCAGCAGTTTACTCCACAATGAGCAGTTCTTC
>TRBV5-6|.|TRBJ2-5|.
CASSNGGVGGKTQYF
TGTGCCAGCAGTAACGGTGGGGTCGGGGGCAAGACCCAGTACTTC
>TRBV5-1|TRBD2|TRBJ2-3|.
CASSLGTSGDTDTQYF
TGCGCCAGCAGCTTGGGTACTAGCGGGGACACAGATACGCAGTATTTT
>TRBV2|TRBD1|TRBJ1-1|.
CASSFDRDYEAFF
TGTGCCAGCAGCTTCGACAGGGACTATGAAGCTTTCTTT
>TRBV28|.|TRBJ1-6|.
CASQGTYNSPLHF
TGTGCCAGCCAGGGGACCTATAATTCACCCCTCCACTTT
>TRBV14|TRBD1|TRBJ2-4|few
CASSPPGQENIQYF
TGTGCCAGCAGCCCACCCGGACAGGAAAACATTCAGTACTTC
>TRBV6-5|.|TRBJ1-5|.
CASSYGGRANQPQHF
TGTGCCAGCAGTTACGGGGGTAGAGCGAATCAGCCCCAGCATTTT
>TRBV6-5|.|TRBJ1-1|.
CASGSDKNTEAFF
TGTGCCAGCGGCTCGGACAAGAACACTGAAGCTTTCTTT
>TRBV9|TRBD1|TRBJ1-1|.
CASSRQGRNTEAFF
TGTGCCAGCAGCCGACAGGGGCGGAACACTGAAGCTTTCTTT
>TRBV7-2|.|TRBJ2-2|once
CASSLVLGMTGELFF
TGTGCCAGCAGCTTAGTCTTGGGGATGACCGGGGAGCTGTTTTTT
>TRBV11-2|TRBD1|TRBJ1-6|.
CASTGTGGGNSPLHF
TGTGCCAGCACCGGGACAGGGGGAGGTAATTCACCCCTCCACTTT
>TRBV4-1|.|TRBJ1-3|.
CASSQRRGEPSGNTIYF
TGCGCCAGCAGCCAACGTCGTGGAGAGCCCTCAGGAAACACCATATATTTT
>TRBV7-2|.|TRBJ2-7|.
CASSSGPREYEQYF
TGTGCCAGCAGCTCGGGACCCCGAGAGTACGAGCAGTACTTC
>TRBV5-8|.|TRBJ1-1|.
CASSIWTNMNTEAFF
TGTGCCAGCAGCATATGGACAAATATGAACACTGAAGCTTTCTTT
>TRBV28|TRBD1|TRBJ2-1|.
CASPPTGTYNEQFF
TGTGCCAGCCCCCCGACAGGGACCTACAATGAGCAGTTCTTC